These 16 T cell receptor beta chains originate from one sample sequenced in a study of CD8 T cells in ankylosing spondylitis. One entry per CDR3 protein, called by TCRdb with MiXCR from the 5' RACE reads. The table records roughly 160,000 distinct CDR3 sequences, 9.5% to 13% of them present only once. The specimen sequenced was blood, either unsorted or a sorted T cell fraction (not recorded which). The receptor set was obtained from a male donor with ankylosing spondylitis or in good health (not recorded which).

On this clonotype itself: Being one base from a much bigger clone, this may be a read error. The chain is built from TRBV3-1 and TRBJ2-1; D remains ambiguous. This CDR3 spans 14 amino acids. Germline-derived CDR1 and CDR2 are LGHDT and YNNKEL (reference sequence). V was trimmed by 7 bases and J by 8 bases, leaving 18 bases between them. The CDR3 DNA is TGTGCCAGCATCCAGGACCAGAGTCTAGATGAGCAGTTCTTC. This encodes CASIQDQSLDEQFF.

In its sample, this clonotype was seen a few times. CDR3 sequence reads: CASSRGLAGSTGELFF. The CDR3 region has the DNA TGTGCCAGCAGCCGAGGACTAGCGGGGTCCACCGGGGAGCTGTTTTTT. The chain links TRBV6-1 to TRBJ2-2; 12 bases agree with TRBD2. V shed 6 bases, J shed 4 bases, and the junction held 6 bases outside the gene matches. Germline V gene sequence: CDR1 MNHNS, CDR2 SASEGT. The CDR3 is 16 amino acids.

This clonotype was observed many times. The chain joins TRBV6-2 or TRBV6-3 to TRBJ1-1; 9 bases fit TRBD1. The V gene's germline CDR1 is MNHEY and CDR2 SVGEGT. V lost 6 bases to trimming and J lost 4 bases; unmatched junction nucleotides: 9. CDR3 length: 15 amino acids. The CDR3 here is CASRLQGALGTEAFF. CDR3 bases: TGTGCCAGCAGGTTACAGGGGGCGCTGGGCACTGAAGCTTTCTTT.

The V gene is TRBV7-2, the J gene TRBJ2-3, with 7 bases matching TRBD2. The V and J ends lost 2 bases and 0 bases, in that order; junction bases with no gene match: 5. Germline CDR1 reads SGHTA; CDR2 reads FQGNSA. The CDR3 covers 16 residues. DNA for the CDR3: TGTGCCAGCAGCTTACAAGGAGCGGGGAGCACAGATACGCAGTATTTT. It codes for CASSLQGAGSTDTQYF.

This clonotype was seen repeatedly, ten times or more. One junction end does not reproduce the germline sequence, and a read error may be involved. V is TRBV29-1 and J is TRBJ2-5, with D perhaps TRBD1 or TRBD2 (6 bases each). Germline CDR1 and CDR2: SQVTM and ANQGSEA. The length of the CDR3 is 13 residues. CDR3 bases: TGCAGCGTTGGCGGGACACTAACGGAGAGCCAGTACTTC. Translated: CSVGGTLTESQYF.

V and J are TRBV2 and TRBJ1-1, with unresolved D. The CDR3 loop spans 13 amino acids. Germline V gene lookup returns CDR1 SNHLY and CDR2 FYNNEI. The ends were cut back, 7 bases at V and 1 base at J, with 10 bases in the middle. CDR3: CASNPPQNTEAFF. CDR3 bases: TGTGCCAGCAATCCCCCGCAGAACACTGAAGCTTTCTTT.

This clonotype was observed many times. V is TRBV29-1 and J is TRBJ2-7, with 9 bases lining up with TRBD1. Germline assignment: CDR1 SQVTM and CDR2 ANQGSEA. V was pared by 6 bases and J by 4 bases, with 10 bases of the junction left unmatched. This CDR3 spans 14 amino acids. The CDR3 DNA reads as TGCAGCGTCAGAAGGACAGGGGAAGGGTACGAGCAGTACTTC. It translates to CSVRRTGEGYEQYF.

This clonotype was seen ten or more times. J is TRBJ2-7 and V is TRBV27; 7 nucleotides agree with TRBD1. This CDR3 has 14 amino acids. V trimming: 3 bases; J trimming: 3 bases; junction bases outside the gene matches: 5. The germline V gene has CDR1 MNHEY and CDR2 SMNVEV (reference sequence). CDR3 loop: CASSFLDRVYEQYF. The CDR3 DNA is TGTGCCAGCAGTTTTTTAGACAGGGTCTACGAGCAGTACTTC.

This chain joins TRBV20-1 and TRBJ2-2; D uncertain. The V and J ends lost 0 bases and 8 bases respectively, with 19 bases between them. Germline V CDR1 and CDR2: DFQATT, SNEGSKA (reference sequence). CDR3 length: 16 amino acids. CDR3 DNA: TGCAGTGCTAGAGAGTCAGCGTGGTCATATCAAGGGGAGCTGTTTTTT. Translating it yields CSARESAWSYQGELFF.

In its sample, this clonotype was seen many times. The chain joins TRBV24-1 to TRBJ2-1, with D unresolved. Trimming removed 9 bases from V and 2 bases from J, with 13 bases in between. The CDR3 spans 14 residues. Germline V lookup: CDR1 KGHDR, CDR2 SFDVKD. CDR3 coding DNA: TGTGCCACCGAAATAAGAGGCCCCTACAATGAGCAGTTCTTC. Translated: CATEIRGPYNEQFF.

This clonotype was seen ten or more times. The V call is TRBV6-2 or TRBV6-3, the J call TRBJ2-3, with 7 bases matching TRBD2. Germline assignment: CDR1 MNHEY and CDR2 SVGEGT. The CDR3 is made up of 15 amino acids. Unmatched junction bases numbered 12, after V lost 6 bases and J lost 6 bases. The chain's CDR3 is CASRTPLAVPDTQYF. CDR3 nucleotides: TGTGCCAGCAGAACCCCTCTAGCGGTACCGGATACGCAGTATTTT.

This clonotype was recorded a few times. The chain is built from TRBV7-9 and TRBJ2-5; 8 bases align to TRBD2. CDR3 length: 13 amino acids. Germline V gene lookup returns CDR1 SEHNR and CDR2 FQNEAQ (reference sequence). J was trimmed by 4 bases and V by 7 bases; bases with no gene match: 5. CDR3 protein: CASIAAGAETQYF. CDR3 sequence (DNA): TGTGCCAGCATCGCAGCGGGAGCAGAGACCCAGTACTTC. The full variable domain, rest sourced from reference TRBV7-9 and TRBJ2-5, is DTGVSQNPRHKITKRGQNVTFRCDPISEHNRLYWYRQTLGQGPEFLTYFQNEAQLEKSRLLSDRFSAERPKGSFSTLEIQRTEQGDSAMYLCASIAAGAETQYFGPGTRLLVL.

With respect to this clonotype: This may stem from a read error, because a much larger clone lies one nucleotide away. The gene calls are TRBV12-3 or TRBV12-4 and TRBJ2-3; unclear D gene. This CDR3 has 13 amino acids. V gave up 5 bases and J gave up 2 bases, with 8 bases separating them. CDR3: CASSVVLTDTQYF. The CDR3 DNA reads as TGTGCCAGCAGTGTCGTGCTCACAGATACGCAGTATTTT.

This clonotype was seen many times. This chain joins TRBV15 and TRBJ2-5; D might be TRBD1 (6 bases). CDR3 length: 16 amino acids. V gave up 0 bases and J gave up 2 bases, with 13 bases separating them. Per germline, CDR1 LNHNV and CDR2 YYDKDF (reference sequence). The CDR3 nucleotides are TGTGCCACCAGCAGAGATACAGGGCCGGGTCAAGAGACCCAGTACTTC. Its translation: CATSRDTGPGQETQYF.

The chain links TRBV5-1 to TRBJ2-7; D perhaps matches TRBD2 (6 bases). The CDR3 consists of 15 residues. From germline, CDR1 is SGHRS and CDR2 YFSETQ. The V gene lost 4 bases and the J gene lost 7 bases, with 21 bases spanning the gap. The CDR3 sequence: CASSPEGFQAGEQYF. The DNA of the CDR3 is TGCGCCAGCAGCCCCGAGGGGTTCCAGGCGGGGGAGCAGTACTTC.

This clonotype was counted between two and nine times. The gene calls are TRBV19 and TRBJ1-2, with 7 bases that match TRBD1. The CDR3 contains 14 residues. The V segment lost 5 bases and the J segment 4 bases; nucleotides outside the gene matches: 7. From germline, CDR1 is LNHDA and CDR2 SQIVND (reference sequence). The CDR3 region has the DNA TGTGCCAGTAGTCCCGGGACAGACGTCTATGGCTACACCTTC. It yields the protein CASSPGTDVYGYTF.